This TCR beta chain is drawn from a study of siplizumab effects on memory and regulatory T cells. Libraries were prepared by immunoSEQ multiplex PCR; TCRdb keeps only in-frame clonotypes and omits some of them. The repertoire has 45,000 to 60,000 clones, less than 90% of them found once; the top ten carry approximately 0.35%. The sequence was obtained from a human donor in good health. Sequencing used naive CD8+ T cells sorted from blood.

The CDR3 sequence: CATSRDNLQAGREAFF. The CDR3 DNA is TGTGCCACCAGCAGAGATAACCTCCAGGCGGGTCGAGAAGCTTTCTTT. The chain is built from TRBV15 and TRBJ1-1; D not certain. CDR1 and CDR2 (germline): LNHNV, YYDKDF (reference sequence). Trimming took 0 bases from V and 8 from J, leaving 19 bases between them. The CDR3 covers 16 residues.